A selection of T cell receptor beta chains follows, all from one sample in a study of cytomegalovirus exposure and HLA in healthy donors. The data were produced by immunoSEQ multiplex PCR, yet TCRdb's version contains in-frame clones alone and is incomplete. The sample records some 130,000 clones, roughly four fifths being singletons. The specimen sequenced was PBMCs. These receptors came from a woman in her thirties in good health and CMV-seronegative. The CDR3 runs from the conserved cysteine through the conserved F or W. A D gene is named only where the DNA matches it firmly. Size tells how often a clone was seen (once, few, many) or the class of an expanded clone, and some rows leave it out.

DNA | CDR3 | D | J | V | size
TGTGCCATCAGTGAGTTGGGACAGGGTCGTTCACCCCTCCACTTT | CAISELGQGRSPLHF | TRBD1 | TRBJ1-6 | TRBV10-3 | few
TGTGCCAGCAGTAAACAGGGACAGGGGTTGTCCTACGAGCAGTACTTC | CASSKQGQGLSYEQYF | TRBD1 | TRBJ2-7 | TRBV2 | .
TGTGCCAGTCACTCGGACAGAAGCACAGATACGCAGTATTTT | CASHSDRSTDTQYF | . | TRBJ2-3 | TRBV6-5 | .
TGTGCCAGCAGCACGGGACTAGCAGCTTACAATGAGCAGTTCTTC | CASSTGLAAYNEQFF | TRBD2 | TRBJ2-1 | TRBV9 | .
TGTGCCACCAGCAGAGGGGGGGTAATGGCGACTCCGTACTTC | CATSRGGVMATPYF | . | TRBJ2-7 | TRBV15 | .
TGTGCCAGCAGCTTGGTGAGGCAGGAAGCTTTCTTT | CASSLVRQEAFF | . | TRBJ1-1 | TRBV7-9 | .
TGTGCCAGCAGCTTCGGGGGGGGCACAGATACGCAGTATTTT | CASSFGGGTDTQYF | TRBD2 | TRBJ2-3 | TRBV7-9 | .
TGTGCCAGCAGCGTGAGCGGGGGCCAAGAGACCCAGTACTTC | CASSVSGGQETQYF | TRBD2 | TRBJ2-5 | TRBV9 | .
TGTGCCAGCAGCCCCCGGGACAGGGCTAGTGAAAAACTGTTTTTT | CASSPRDRASEKLFF | TRBD1 | TRBJ1-4 | TRBV9 | .
TGCGCCAGCAGCTTGGAGGGAGGGATCTCCTACGAGCAGTACTTC | CASSLEGGISYEQYF | TRBD2 | TRBJ2-7 | TRBV5-1 | .
TGTGCCAGCAGTCCACCGGAGGAAAGGGCGGATGGCTACACCTTC | CASSPPEERADGYTF | . | TRBJ1-2 | TRBV28 | .
TGTGCCAGCAGTTCATCTCAGGGACAGGGGCGGTACGAGCAGTACTTC | CASSSSQGQGRYEQYF | TRBD1 | TRBJ2-7 | TRBV27 | .
TGTGCTAGTGGTTTGTACTCGGGGGGTTTTTATCAGCCCCAGCATTTT | CASGLYSGGFYQPQHF | . | TRBJ1-5 | TRBV12-5 | .
TGTGCCAGCAGTGGGACAGGGGCGGACGAGCAGTACTTC | CASSGTGADEQYF | TRBD1 | TRBJ2-7 | TRBV2 | .
TGTGCCAGCCGGACAGGGCCCTACAATGAGCAGTTCTTC | CASRTGPYNEQFF | TRBD1 | TRBJ2-1 | TRBV19 | .
TGTGCCAGCAGTACAATGAAGACGACAGGGAAGTACTTC | CASSTMKTTGKYF | TRBD1 | TRBJ2-7 | TRBV28 | .
TGCGCCAGCAGCCCCCAGGGGGCAGAGGGTGAAGCTTTCTTT | CASSPQGAEGEAFF | TRBD1 | TRBJ1-1 | TRBV5-1 | .
TGTGCCAGCAGTAAACCAGGAACCTACGAGCAGTACTTC | CASSKPGTYEQYF | . | TRBJ2-7 | TRBV6-1 | .
TGTGCCAGCAGCTCCGGGGGGGTTTATGGCTACACCTTC | CASSSGGVYGYTF | . | TRBJ1-2 | TRBV6-6 | .
TGTGCCTGGACCAAACGAGGACAGTCCTACAATGAGCAGTTCTTC | CAWTKRGQSYNEQFF | . | TRBJ2-1 | TRBV30 | once
TGTGCCAGCAGTGAGTCCCGGGGGCAAGAGACCCAGTACTTC | CASSESRGQETQYF | . | TRBJ2-5 | TRBV25-1 | .
TGTGCCAGCAGCTTAGGGCGGGGGGGCACTGAAGCTTTCTTT | CASSLGRGGTEAFF | . | TRBJ1-1 | TRBV7-6 | once